The 10 T cell receptor beta chains below come from one sample, sequenced in a study of cytomegalovirus exposure and HLA in healthy donors. The PCR ran on 60 Vbeta and 13 Jbeta primers. Sequencing used immunoSEQ multiplex PCR; TCRdb keeps in-frame clones, though not all of them. The sample records 130,000 or so clones, approximately 9% being singletons. Input material: PBMCs. These receptors were taken from a woman aged 40 to 50 in good health and CMV-seropositive.

The gene calls are TRBV11-2 and TRBJ1-6; unclear D gene. The length of the CDR3 is 14 residues. V was trimmed by 0 bases and J by 9 bases, leaving 9 bases between them. In germline, CDR1 is SGHAT, CDR2 FQNNGV. CDR3 sequence reads: CASSLETYGSPLHF. CDR3 coding DNA: TGTGCCAGCAGCTTAGAGACATACGGTTCACCCCTCCACTTT.

This chain uses TRBV2 with TRBJ2-2; no clear D gene. CDR3 length equals 13 residues. V dropped 6 bases and J dropped 3 bases, with 8 bases sitting between them. Germline lookup yields CDR1 SNHLY and CDR2 FYNNEI. The CDR3 loop is CASRTEDTGELFF. CDR3 in DNA: TGTGCCAGCAGGACTGAGGACACCGGGGAGCTGTTTTTT. Using reference TRBV2 and TRBJ2-2 for the parts outside the CDR3, the full variable domain is EPEVTQTPSHQVTQMGQEVILRCVPISNHLYFYWYRQILGQKVEFLVSFYNNEISEKSEIFDDQFSVERPDGSNFTLKIRSTKLEDSAMYFCASRTEDTGELFFGEGSRLTVL.

The chain has TRBV27 and TRBJ1-2; D is unclear. This CDR3 comprises 14 residues. Looked up from germline, CDR1 is MNHEY and CDR2 is SMNVEV (reference sequence). Trimming took 0 bases from V and 10 from J, leaving 15 bases between them. The CDR3 DNA reads as TGTGCCAGCAGTTTATCGCGGGGTTCTTACTACTACACCTTC. Translated, it gives CASSLSRGSYYYTF.

This clone was seen only a few times. This chain uses TRBV7-2 with TRBJ2-1; weak D call: TRBD2 (5 bases). This CDR3 is built from 16 residues. Germline V CDR1 and CDR2: SGHTA, FQGNSA. V was trimmed by 7 bases and J by 0 bases, leaving 16 bases between them. The DNA for the CDR3 is TGTGCCAGCACTCGGGGTGGGAGTAGCTCCTACAATGAGCAGTTCTTC. It is translated as CASTRGGSSSYNEQFF.

This clone showed up just a few times. The chain recombines TRBV2 with TRBJ1-1; maybe TRBD1 (5 bases). Germline loops: CDR1 SNHLY, CDR2 FYNNEI. The CDR3 contains 17 residues. V was clipped by 4 bases and J by 1 base, with 19 bases between them. CDR3 loop: CASSVTGGFVGNTEAFF. The CDR3 DNA reads as TGTGCCAGCAGTGTCACCGGGGGATTTGTGGGGAACACTGAAGCTTTCTTT.

This clone was counted between two and nine times. The CDR3 end shows no conserved phenylalanine or tryptophan, and so a read error is likely. It is unclear where the CDR3 begins or ends on the DNA, so no DNA is shown, and the CDR3 is as TCRdb lists it. The chain couples TRBV27 to TRBJ1-4. The length of the CDR3 is 14 amino acids, counting both ends. From germline, CDR1 is MNHEY and CDR2 SMNVEV (reference sequence). The CDR3 sequence is CASSLSGTGGKMFL.

This chain links TRBV29-1 with TRBJ1-4; TRBD1 is a possible D gene (5 bases). Trimming cost V 3 bases and J 8 bases, with 13 bases left between them. The CDR3 runs to 13 residues. Germline values: CDR1 SQVTM, CDR2 ANQGSEA. In DNA, the CDR3 is TGCAGCGTTGAGGACGCAGGGAGGGAAAAACTGTTTTTT. Translation gives CSVEDAGREKLFF.

The rearrangement uses TRBV5-6 and TRBJ1-5, with D perhaps TRBD1 (6 bases). Trimming cost V 2 bases and J 2 bases, with 14 bases left between them. The CDR3 spans 16 residues. The germline gives CDR1 SGHDT, CDR2 YYEEEE. The CDR3 sequence is CASSLGGGLRNQPQHF. The CDR3 coding sequence is TGTGCCAGCAGCTTAGGGGGGGGGTTGCGCAATCAGCCCCAGCATTTT.

This chain joins TRBV6-5 and TRBJ1-1; TRBD1 aligns across 11 bases. Trimming cost V 6 bases and J 8 bases; bases outside gene matches: 2. The germline gives CDR1 MNHEY, CDR2 SVGAGI. The CDR3 runs 12 residues. The CDR3 region has the DNA TGTGCCAGCAGGGGACAGGGGGAAGAAGCTTTCTTT. Translating it yields CASRGQGEEAFF.

The rearrangement joins TRBV18 to TRBJ2-3; D unclear. CDR3 length: 13 amino acids. CDR1 and CDR2 from the germline V gene are KGHSH and LQKENI. The V gene lost 2 bases and the J gene lost 2 bases, with 5 bases spanning the gap. CDR3 region: CASSPSVTDTQYF. In nucleotides, the CDR3 is TGTGCCAGCTCACCATCGGTCACAGATACGCAGTATTTT.